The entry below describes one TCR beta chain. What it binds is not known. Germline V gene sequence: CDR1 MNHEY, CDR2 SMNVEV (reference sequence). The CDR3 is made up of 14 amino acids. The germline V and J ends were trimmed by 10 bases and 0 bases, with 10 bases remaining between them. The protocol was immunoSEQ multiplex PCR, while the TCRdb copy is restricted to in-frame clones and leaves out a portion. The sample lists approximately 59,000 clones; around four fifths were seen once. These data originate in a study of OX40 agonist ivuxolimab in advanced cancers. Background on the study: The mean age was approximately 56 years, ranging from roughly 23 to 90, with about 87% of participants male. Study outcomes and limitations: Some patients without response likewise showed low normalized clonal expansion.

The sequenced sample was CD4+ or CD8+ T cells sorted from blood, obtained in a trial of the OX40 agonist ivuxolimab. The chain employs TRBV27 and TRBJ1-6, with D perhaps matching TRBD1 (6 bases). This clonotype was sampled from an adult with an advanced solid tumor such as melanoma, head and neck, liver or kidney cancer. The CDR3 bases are TGTGCCAATCTGGACAGCTCCTATAATTCACCCCTCCACTTT. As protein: CANLDSSYNSPLHF.